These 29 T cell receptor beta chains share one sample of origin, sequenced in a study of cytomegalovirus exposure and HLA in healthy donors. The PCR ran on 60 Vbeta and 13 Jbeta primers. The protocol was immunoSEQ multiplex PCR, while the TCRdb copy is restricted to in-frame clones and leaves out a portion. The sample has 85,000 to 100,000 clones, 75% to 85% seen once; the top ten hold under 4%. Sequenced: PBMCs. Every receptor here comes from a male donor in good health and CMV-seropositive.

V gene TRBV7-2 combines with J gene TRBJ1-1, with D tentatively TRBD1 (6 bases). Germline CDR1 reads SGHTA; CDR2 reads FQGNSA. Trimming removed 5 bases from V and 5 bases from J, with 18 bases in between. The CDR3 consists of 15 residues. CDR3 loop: CASSRGRAQGTEAFF. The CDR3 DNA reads TGTGCCAGCAGCCGGGGCAGGGCCCAGGGGACTGAAGCTTTCTTT.

The DNA of the CDR3 is TGTGCCACCAGTACCGGGACTCTACCTAACTATGGCTACACCTTC. It yields the protein CATSTGTLPNYGYTF. The chain uses TRBV15 and TRBJ1-2, with D possibly TRBD1 on 5 matching bases. Germline values: CDR1 LNHNV, CDR2 YYDKDF (reference sequence). V was shortened by 6 bases and J by 0 bases, with 14 bases between the two germline ends. The CDR3 totals 15 residues.

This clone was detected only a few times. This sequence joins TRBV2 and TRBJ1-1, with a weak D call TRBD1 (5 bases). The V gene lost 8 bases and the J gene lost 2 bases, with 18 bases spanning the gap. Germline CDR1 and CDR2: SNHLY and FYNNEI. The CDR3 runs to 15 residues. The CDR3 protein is CASFPEGTGNTEAFF. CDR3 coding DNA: TGTGCCAGCTTCCCTGAGGGGACTGGAAACACTGAAGCTTTCTTT.

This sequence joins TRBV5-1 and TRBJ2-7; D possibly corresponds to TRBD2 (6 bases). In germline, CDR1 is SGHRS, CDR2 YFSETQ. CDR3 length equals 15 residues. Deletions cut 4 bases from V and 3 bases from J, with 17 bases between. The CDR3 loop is CASSLPGAGFYEQYF. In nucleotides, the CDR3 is TGCGCCAGCAGCCTCCCTGGGGCGGGATTCTACGAGCAGTACTTC.

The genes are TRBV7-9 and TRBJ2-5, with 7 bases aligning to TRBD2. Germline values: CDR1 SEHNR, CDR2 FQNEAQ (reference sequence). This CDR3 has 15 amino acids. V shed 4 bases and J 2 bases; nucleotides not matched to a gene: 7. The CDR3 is CASSSPTSEQETQYF. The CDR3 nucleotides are TGTGCCAGCAGCTCCCCTACTAGCGAGCAAGAGACCCAGTACTTC.

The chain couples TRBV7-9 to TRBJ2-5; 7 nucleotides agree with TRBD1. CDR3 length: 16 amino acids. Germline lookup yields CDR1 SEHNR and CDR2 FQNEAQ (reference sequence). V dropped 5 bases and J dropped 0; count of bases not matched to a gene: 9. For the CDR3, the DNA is TGTGCCAGCAGCCAATCGACAGGGTCCGACCAAGAGACCCAGTACTTC. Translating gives CASSQSTGSDQETQYF.

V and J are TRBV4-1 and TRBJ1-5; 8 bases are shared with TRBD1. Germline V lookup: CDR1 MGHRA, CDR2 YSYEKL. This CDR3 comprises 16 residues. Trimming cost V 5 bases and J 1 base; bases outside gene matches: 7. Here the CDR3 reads CASSVTWTGSNQPQHF. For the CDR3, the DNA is TGCGCCAGCAGCGTGACTTGGACAGGGAGCAATCAGCCCCAGCATTTT.

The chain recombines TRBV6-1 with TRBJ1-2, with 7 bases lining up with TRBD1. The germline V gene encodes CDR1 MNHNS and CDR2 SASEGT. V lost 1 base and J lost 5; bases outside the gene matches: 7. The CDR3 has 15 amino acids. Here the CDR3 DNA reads TGTGCCAGCAGTGAAGTTAAGGGCAGGGGGTATGGCTACACCTTC. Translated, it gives CASSEVKGRGYGYTF.

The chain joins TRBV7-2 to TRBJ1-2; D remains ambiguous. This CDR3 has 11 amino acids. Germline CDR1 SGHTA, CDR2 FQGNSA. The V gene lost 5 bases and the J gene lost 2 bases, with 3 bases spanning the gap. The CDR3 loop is CASSENYGYTF. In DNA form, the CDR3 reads TGTGCCAGCAGCGAGAACTATGGCTACACCTTC.

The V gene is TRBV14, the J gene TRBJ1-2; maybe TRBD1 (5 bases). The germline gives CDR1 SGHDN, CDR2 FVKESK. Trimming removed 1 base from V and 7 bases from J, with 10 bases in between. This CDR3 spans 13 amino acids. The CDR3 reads CASSQGDYSGYTF. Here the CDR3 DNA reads TGTGCCAGCAGCCAAGGGGACTACAGTGGCTACACCTTC.

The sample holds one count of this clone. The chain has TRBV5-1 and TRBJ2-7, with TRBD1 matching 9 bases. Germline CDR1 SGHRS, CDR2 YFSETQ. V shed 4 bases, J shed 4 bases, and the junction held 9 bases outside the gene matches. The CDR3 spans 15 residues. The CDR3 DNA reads TGCGCCAGCAGCCCTTCTACAGGGGGCGGGTACGAGCAGTACTTC. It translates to CASSPSTGGGYEQYF.

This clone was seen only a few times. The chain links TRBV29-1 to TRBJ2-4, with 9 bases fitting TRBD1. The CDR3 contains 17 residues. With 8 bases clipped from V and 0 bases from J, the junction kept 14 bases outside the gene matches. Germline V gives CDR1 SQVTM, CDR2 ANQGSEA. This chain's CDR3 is CSPRGTGREIAKNIQYF. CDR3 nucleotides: TGCAGCCCACGAGGGACAGGGAGGGAAATAGCCAAAAACATTCAGTACTTC.

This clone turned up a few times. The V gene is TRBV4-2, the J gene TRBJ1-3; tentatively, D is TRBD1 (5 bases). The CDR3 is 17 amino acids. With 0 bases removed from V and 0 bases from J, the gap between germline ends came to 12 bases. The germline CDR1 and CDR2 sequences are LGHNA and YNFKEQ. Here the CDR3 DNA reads TGTGCCAGCAGCCAAGATCATCAGGGCAGCTCTGGAAACACCATATATTTT. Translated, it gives CASSQDHQGSSGNTIYF.

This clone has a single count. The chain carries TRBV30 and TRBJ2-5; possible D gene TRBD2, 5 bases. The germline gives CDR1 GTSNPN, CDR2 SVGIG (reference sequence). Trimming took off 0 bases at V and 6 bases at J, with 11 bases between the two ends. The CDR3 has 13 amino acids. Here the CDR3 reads CAWSVITGKTQYF. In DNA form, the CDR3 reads TGTGCCTGGAGTGTAATAACGGGAAAGACCCAGTACTTC.

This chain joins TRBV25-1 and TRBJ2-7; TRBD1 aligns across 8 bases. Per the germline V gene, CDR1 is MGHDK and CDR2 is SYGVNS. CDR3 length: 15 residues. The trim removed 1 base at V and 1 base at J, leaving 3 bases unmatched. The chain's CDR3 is CASSESTGGSYEQYF. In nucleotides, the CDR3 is TGTGCCAGCAGTGAATCCACAGGGGGTTCCTACGAGCAGTACTTC.

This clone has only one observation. CDR3 DNA: TGTGCCAGCAGCTTAGCGGGGGGTGGGAACGAGCAGTACTTC. This encodes CASSLAGGGNEQYF. This sequence joins TRBV7-8 and TRBJ2-7, with a tentative D call TRBD2 (6 bases). The ends were cut back, 0 bases at V and 5 bases at J, with 11 bases in the middle. Germline CDR1 and CDR2: SGHVS and FQNEAQ. This CDR3 spans 14 amino acids.

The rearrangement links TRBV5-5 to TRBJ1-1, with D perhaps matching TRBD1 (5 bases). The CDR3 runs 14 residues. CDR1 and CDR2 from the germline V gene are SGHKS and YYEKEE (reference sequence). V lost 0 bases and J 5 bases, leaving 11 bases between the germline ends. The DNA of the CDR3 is TGTGCCAGCAGCTTGGAGGGGCGCAGGACTGAAGCTTTCTTT. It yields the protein CASSLEGRRTEAFF.

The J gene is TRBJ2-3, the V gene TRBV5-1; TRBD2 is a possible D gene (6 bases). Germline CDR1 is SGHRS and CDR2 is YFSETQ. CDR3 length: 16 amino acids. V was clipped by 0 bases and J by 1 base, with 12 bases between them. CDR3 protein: CASSLGGARGTDTQYF. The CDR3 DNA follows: TGCGCCAGCAGCTTGGGCGGGGCTCGCGGCACAGATACGCAGTATTTT.

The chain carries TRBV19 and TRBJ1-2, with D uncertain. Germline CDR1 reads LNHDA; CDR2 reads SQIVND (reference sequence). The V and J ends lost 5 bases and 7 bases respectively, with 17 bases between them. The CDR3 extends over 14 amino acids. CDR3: CASSPRHGWFGYTF. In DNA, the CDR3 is TGTGCCAGTAGTCCCAGACACGGCTGGTTTGGCTACACCTTC.

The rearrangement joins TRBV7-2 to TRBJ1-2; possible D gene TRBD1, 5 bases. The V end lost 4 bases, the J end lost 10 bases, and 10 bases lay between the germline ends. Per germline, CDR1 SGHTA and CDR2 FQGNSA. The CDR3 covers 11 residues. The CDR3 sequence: CASSSPGVYTF. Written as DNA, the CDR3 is TGTGCCAGCAGCTCCCCGGGGGTCTACACCTTC.

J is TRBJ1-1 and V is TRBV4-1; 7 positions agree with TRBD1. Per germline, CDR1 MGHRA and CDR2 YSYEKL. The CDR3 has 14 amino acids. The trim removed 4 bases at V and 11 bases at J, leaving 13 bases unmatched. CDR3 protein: CASSRAVTGSLAFF. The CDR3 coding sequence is TGCGCCAGCAGCCGGGCCGTGACAGGGAGTTTGGCTTTCTTT.

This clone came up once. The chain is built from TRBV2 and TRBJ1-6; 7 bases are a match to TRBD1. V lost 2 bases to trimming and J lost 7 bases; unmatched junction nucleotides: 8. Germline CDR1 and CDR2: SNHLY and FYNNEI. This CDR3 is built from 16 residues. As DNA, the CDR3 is TGTGCCAGCAGTGAAAGAAGGCACAGGGGCAATTCACCCCTCCACTTT. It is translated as CASSERRHRGNSPLHF.

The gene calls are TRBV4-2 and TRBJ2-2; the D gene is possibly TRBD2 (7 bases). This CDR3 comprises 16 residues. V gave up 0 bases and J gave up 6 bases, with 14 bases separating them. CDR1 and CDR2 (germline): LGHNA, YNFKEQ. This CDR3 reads CASSQEGGAVPGELFF. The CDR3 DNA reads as TGTGCCAGCAGCCAAGAAGGGGGGGCCGTCCCCGGGGAGCTGTTTTTT.

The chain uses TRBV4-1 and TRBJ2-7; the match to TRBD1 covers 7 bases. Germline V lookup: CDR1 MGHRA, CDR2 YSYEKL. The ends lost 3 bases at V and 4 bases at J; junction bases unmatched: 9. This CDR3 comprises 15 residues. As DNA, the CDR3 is TGCGCCAGCAGCCACGTACAGGGGCCGGATTACGAGCAGTACTTC. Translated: CASSHVQGPDYEQYF.

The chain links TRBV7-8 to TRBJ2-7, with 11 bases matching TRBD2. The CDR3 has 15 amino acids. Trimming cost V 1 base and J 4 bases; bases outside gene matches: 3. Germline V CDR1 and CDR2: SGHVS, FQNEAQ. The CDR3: CASSLVLAGGYEQYF. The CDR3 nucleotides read TGTGCCAGCAGCTTAGTTCTAGCGGGGGGATACGAGCAGTACTTC. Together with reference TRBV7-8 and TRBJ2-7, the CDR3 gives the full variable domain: GAGVSQSPRYKVAKRGQDVALRCDPISGHVSLFWYQQALGQGPEFLTYFQNEAQLDKSGLPSDRFFAERPEGSVSTLKIQRTQQEDSAVYLCASSLVLAGGYEQYFGPGTRLTVT.

The CDR3 DNA sequence: TGTGCCAGCAGCTTACAGGGGAACACTGAAGCTTTCTTT. This gives the protein CASSLQGNTEAFF. This chain joins TRBV7-2 and TRBJ1-1; D perhaps matches TRBD1 (5 bases). The CDR3 spans 13 residues. V dropped 2 bases and J dropped 1 base, with 5 bases sitting between them. Germline V gene lookup returns CDR1 SGHTA and CDR2 FQGNSA.

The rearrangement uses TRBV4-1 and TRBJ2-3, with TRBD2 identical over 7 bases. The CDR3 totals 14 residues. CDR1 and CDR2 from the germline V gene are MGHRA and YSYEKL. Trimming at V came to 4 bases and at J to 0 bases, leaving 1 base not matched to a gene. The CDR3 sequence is CASSRRGSTDTQYF. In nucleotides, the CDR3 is TGCGCCAGCAGCCGGCGGGGGAGCACAGATACGCAGTATTTT.

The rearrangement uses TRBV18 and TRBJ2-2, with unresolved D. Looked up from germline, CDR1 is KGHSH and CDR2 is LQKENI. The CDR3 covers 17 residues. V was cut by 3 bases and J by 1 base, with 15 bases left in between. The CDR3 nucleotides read TGTGCCAGCTCACCCCCAAACAGACGGCGGAACACCGGGGAGCTGTTTTTT. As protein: CASSPPNRRRNTGELFF.

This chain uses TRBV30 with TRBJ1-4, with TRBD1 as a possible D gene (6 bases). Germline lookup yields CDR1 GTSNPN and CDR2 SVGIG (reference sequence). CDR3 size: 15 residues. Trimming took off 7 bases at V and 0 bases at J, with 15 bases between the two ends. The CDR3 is CAFTLGGATNEKLFF. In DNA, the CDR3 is TGTGCCTTCACACTAGGGGGGGCAACTAATGAAAAACTGTTTTTT.